This T cell receptor beta chain was documented in a study of cytomegalovirus exposure and HLA in healthy donors. Study results and caveats: Reported results showed that the classifier diagnosed cytomegalovirus status with high specificity and sensitivity. Within the approximately 130 validation repertoires, first-cohort TCR clusters tended to co-occur, according to a later analysis.

Libraries were prepared by immunoSEQ multiplex PCR; TCRdb keeps only in-frame clonotypes and omits some of them. The repertoire consists of 100,000 to 150,000 clones, with approximately 90% occurring once and the leading ten covering 1.5% to 2%. In germline, CDR1 is SGHRS, CDR2 YFSETQ. CDR3 length: 16 residues. Trimming cost V 4 bases and J 4 bases; bases outside gene matches: 8. Note on this clone: The antigen remains undetermined. This sample includes further DNA sequences coding for the same CDR3.

The TCR was taken from a woman aged 18-30 years in good health and CMV-seronegative. This chain joins TRBV5-1 and TRBJ2-2, with 9 bases identical to TRBD2. Material for sequencing was PBMCs. Here the CDR3 DNA reads TGCGCCAGCAGCCCCTTAGCGGGAGCGAGCACCGGGGAGCTGTTTTTT. It encodes CASSPLAGASTGELFF.